This TCR beta chain comes out of a study of blood T cell repertoires in COVID-19. Study details: Samples came from the United States, Italy and Spain, spanning acute and convalescent COVID-19. Sources were T cells, B-cell-depleted T cells, or PBMCs; the material itself was cDNA or gDNA.

As processed by the authors: Amplified reference gene primers provided the basis for estimating nucleated cell counts. Method: immunoSEQ multiplex PCR; TCRdb's copy keeps in-frame clones and lacks some. V and J calls and clone size are given by that table; D and trimming were obtained from the DNA. The table shows tens of thousands of clones, with over 65% occurring only once. V lost 7 bases, J lost 2 bases, and 14 bases lay in between. Germline V gene data show CDR1 as SQVTM and CDR2 as ANQGSEA. CDR3 length: 13 amino acids. This chain joins TRBV29-1 and TRBJ2-5, with a tentative D call TRBD2 (6 bases). This TCR derives from a human donor in a cohort sampled during active COVID-19. The specimen sequenced was peripheral blood. The DNA for the CDR3 is TGCAGCGCTGCCTACGGGGGTCAAGAGACCCAGTACTTC. This sequence encodes CSAAYGGQETQYF.